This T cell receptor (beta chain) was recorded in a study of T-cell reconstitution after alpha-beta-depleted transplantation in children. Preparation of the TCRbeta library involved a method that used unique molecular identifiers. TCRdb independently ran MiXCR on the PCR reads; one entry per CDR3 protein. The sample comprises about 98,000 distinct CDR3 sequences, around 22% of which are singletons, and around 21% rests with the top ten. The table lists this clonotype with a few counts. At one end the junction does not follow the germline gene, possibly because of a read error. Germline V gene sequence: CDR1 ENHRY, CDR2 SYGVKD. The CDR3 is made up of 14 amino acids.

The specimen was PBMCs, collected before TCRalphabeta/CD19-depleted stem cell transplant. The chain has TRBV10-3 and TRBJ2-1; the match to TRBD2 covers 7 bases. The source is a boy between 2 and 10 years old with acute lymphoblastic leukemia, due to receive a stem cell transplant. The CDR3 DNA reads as TGTGCCATAGGGACTACCGCCGTGTACAGTGAGCAGTTCTTC. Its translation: CAIGTTAVYSEQFF.